A single sample is the source of the 22 T cell receptor beta chains below, sequenced in a study of CD8+CD57+ T cells in acquired aplastic anemia. The study profiled TCR beta VDJ and CDR3 using genomic DNA as template. TCRdb re-analysed the reads in MiXCR, keeping a single row per CDR3 protein. The table lists around 400,000 distinct CDR3 sequences, 60% to 80% of them singletons. The sequencing input was sorted CD4+, CD8+, or CD8+CD57+ T cells (not recorded which) from PBMCs. These receptors were collected from a human donor in good health, serving as a control.

A word on this clonotype: Since no conserved phenylalanine or tryptophan closes the CDR3, a read error is the likely cause. No DNA is shown, since the ends of the CDR3 on it are uncertain; the CDR3 is the one TCRdb lists. V and J are TRBV7-2 and TRBJ1-5; the D call in the table, TRBD1, was not verified against the DNA. The CDR3 totals 12 residues, both ends included. Per germline, CDR1 SGHTA and CDR2 FQGNSA. The CDR3 sequence: CASSSQEQPQPQ.

The V call is TRBV25-1, the J call TRBJ1-1, with 8 bases lining up with TRBD1. The CDR3 sequence is 18 residues long. Per the germline V gene, CDR1 is MGHDK and CDR2 is SYGVNS. The trim removed 5 bases at V and 0 bases at J, leaving 14 bases unmatched. In DNA form, the CDR3 reads TGTGCCAGCAGTCGGAAGGGGCCCCAGGGGGCGGTGAACACTGAAGCTTTCTTT. This sequence encodes CASSRKGPQGAVNTEAFF.

Comment on this clonotype: An end of the junction does not agree with germline; a read error may underlie this. V gene TRBV7-9 combines with J gene TRBJ2-1, with TRBD1 matching over 8 bases. Germline CDR1 reads SEHNR; CDR2 reads FQNEAQ (reference sequence). The CDR3 spans 15 residues. The CDR3 DNA reads as TGCGCCAGCAGCCCGGGCCAGGGGGCCTGCAATGAGCAGTTCTTC. The encoded protein is CASSPGQGACNEQFF.

The chain combines TRBV7-2 with TRBJ2-7; D perhaps matches TRBD2 (5 bases). Between the trimmed V and J ends, which lost 7 bases and 4 bases, there was a span of 20 bases. From germline, CDR1 is SGHTA and CDR2 FQGNSA. The CDR3 spans 15 residues. The CDR3 DNA reads TGTGCCAGCACGAGGCGTAGAGGGATCGGGTACGAGCAGTACTTC. Protein: CASTRRRGIGYEQYF. The entire variable domain, with the rest obtained from reference TRBV7-2 and TRBJ2-7, is as follows: GAGVSQSPSNKVTEKGKDVELRCDPISGHTALYWYRQSLGQGLEFLIYFQGNSAPDKSGLPSDRFSAERTGGSVSTLTIQRTQQEDSAVYLCASTRRRGIGYEQYFGPGTRLTVT.

This clonotype was seen a handful of times. This chain uses TRBV7-2 with TRBJ2-7; 8 bases are shared with TRBD2. The V gene end was trimmed by 3 bases and the J gene end by 5 bases; junction bases not matched to a gene: 3. The CDR3 totals 13 residues. CDR1 SGHTA and CDR2 FQGNSA come from the germline V gene. The CDR3 nucleotides read TGTGCCAGCAGCTTTAAGCGGGGGAACGAGCAGTACTTC. This codes for CASSFKRGNEQYF.

This clonotype was recorded once. The chain employs TRBV5-4 and TRBJ2-7; 7 bases are shared with TRBD1. V lost 4 bases to trimming and J lost 5 bases; unmatched junction nucleotides: 9. The CDR3 loop spans 14 amino acids. Germline V gene data show CDR1 as SGHNT and CDR2 as YYREEE (reference sequence). CDR3 sequence reads: CASSTDRAGDEQYV. The CDR3, as DNA: TGTGCCAGCAGCACCGACAGGGCGGGTGACGAGCAGTACGTC.

The CDR3 DNA sequence: TGTGCCAGCAGACACGGGGGGGGCGCGGAGACCCAGTACTTC. Amino acids: CASRHGGGAETQYF. J is TRBJ2-5 and V is TRBV6-2 or TRBV6-3, with TRBD2 matching 8 bases. J lost 5 bases, V lost 6 bases, and 8 bases had no gene match. CDR3 size: 14 residues. CDR1 MNHEY and CDR2 SVGEGT come from the germline V gene.

Notes on this clonotype: Lacking the conserved final phenylalanine or tryptophan, this CDR3 likely reflects a read error. The rearrangement links TRBV9 to TRBJ1-6; no firm D call. This CDR3 has 19 residues. V was clipped by 0 bases and J by 7 bases, with 23 bases between them. The germline gives CDR1 SGDLS, CDR2 YYNGEE. CDR3 in amino acids: CASSVGFALGGSTNSPLHS. The CDR3 DNA reads TGTGCCAGCAGCGTAGGCTTCGCCCTTGGTGGCAGTACAAATTCACCCCTCCACTCT.

This clonotype was seen once. The V and J genes are TRBV7-8 and TRBJ2-7; 11 nucleotides match TRBD2. J gave up 1 base and V 0 bases, and 8 bases lay outside the gene matches. CDR1 SGHVS and CDR2 FQNEAQ come from the germline V gene. CDR3 length: 18 amino acids. The CDR3 loop is CASSLARSGGAESYEQYF. The CDR3 nucleotides read TGTGCCAGCAGCTTAGCGCGTAGCGGGGGGGCGGAGTCCTACGAGCAGTACTTC.

The chain joins TRBV7-3 to TRBJ2-5; TRBD2 might be the D (5 bases). This CDR3 spans 12 amino acids. The germline gives CDR1 SGHTA, CDR2 FQGTGA. Trimming pared 5 bases from V and 7 bases from J, leaving 11 bases between. The CDR3 bases are TGTGCCAGCAGCCCGTCGGCGGGGACCCAGTACTTC. Protein sequence: CASSPSAGTQYF.

Notes on this clonotype: Relative to the germline gene, one junction end is altered; a read error may explain this. The chain joins TRBV7-8 to TRBJ1-1; D remains ambiguous. Germline V gene lookup returns CDR1 SGHVS and CDR2 FQNEAQ. The CDR3 totals 15 residues. The CDR3 spells CASSLATTMNTEAFF. CDR3 nucleotides: TGCGCCAGCAGCTTAGCAACAACCATGAACACTGAAGCTTTCTTT.

Comment on this clonotype: The conserved phenylalanine or tryptophan normally closing the CDR3 is absent here, so this likely arose from a read error. No DNA is shown, since the ends of the CDR3 on it are uncertain; the CDR3 is the one TCRdb lists. V usage is TRBV2 and J usage is TRBJ1-2; the table names TRBD1, a call not compared with the DNA. The CDR3 totals 12 residues, both ends included. CDR1 and CDR2 (germline): SNHLY, FYNNEI. CDR3 sequence: CASSDRGGYTTC.

The chain has TRBV13 and TRBJ1-1, with 9 nucleotides matching TRBD1. The CDR3 is made up of 18 amino acids. Germline CDR1 is PRHDT and CDR2 is FYEKMQ (reference sequence). With 6 bases clipped from V and 0 bases from J, the junction kept 14 bases outside the gene matches. The CDR3 coding sequence is TGTGCCAGCAGGTCTGTGGAGACAGGGGGGCCCTTGAACACTGAAGCTTTCTTT. Translated: CASRSVETGGPLNTEAFF.

This clonotype was seen once. Mismatch with germline at one junction end may stem from a read error. V is TRBV14 and J is TRBJ1-1; D not resolved. Germline V gene data show CDR1 as SGHDN and CDR2 as FVKESK. CDR3 size: 15 residues. CDR3 loop: CASSVLLRNTTGAFF. The CDR3 nucleotides read TGCGCCAGCAGCGTACTCCTCAGGAACACCACTGGAGCTTTCTTT.

In nucleotides, the CDR3 is TGTGCCAGCACCATGGACACCGGTCCCGACTACGAGCAGTACTTC. Translated, it gives CASTMDTGPDYEQYF. The chain joins TRBV2 to TRBJ2-7, with D possibly being TRBD1 (5 bases). This CDR3 is 15 amino acids long. The V gene's germline CDR1 is SNHLY and CDR2 FYNNEI. The germline V and J ends were trimmed by 7 bases and 3 bases, with 19 bases remaining between them.

The chain is built from TRBV7-2 and TRBJ2-3; the D is unclear. Deletions cut 4 bases from V and 3 bases from J, with 11 bases between. There are 14 residues in the CDR3. Germline values: CDR1 SGHTA, CDR2 FQGNSA. Here the CDR3 reads CASSSHFLTDTQYF. The CDR3 coding sequence is TGTGCCAGCAGCTCACACTTCCTAACAGATACGCAGTATTTT.

The chain is built from TRBV11-1 and TRBJ2-6; D possibly matches TRBD1 or TRBD2 (5 bases each). CDR1 is SGHAT and CDR2 is FQDESV in the germline V gene (reference sequence). Trimming removed 5 bases at V and 5 bases at J, with 10 bases between. The CDR3 is 14 residues long. CDR3 in amino acids: CASSVRGRANVLTF. The DNA of the CDR3 is TGTGCCAGCAGCGTACGGGGACGGGCCAACGTCCTGACTTTC. Together with reference TRBV11-1 and TRBJ2-6, the CDR3 gives the full variable domain: EAEVAQSPRYKITEKSQAVAFWCDPISGHATLYWYRQILGQGPELLVQFQDESVVDDSQLPKDRFSAERLKGVDSTLKIQPAELGDSAMYLCASSVRGRANVLTFGAGSRLTVL.

This rearrangement joins TRBV11-1 to TRBJ2-5; possible D gene TRBD1, 7 bases. The CDR3 runs to 16 residues. Trimming stripped 5 bases from V and 5 bases from J, with 21 bases between. Germline CDR1 reads SGHAT; CDR2 reads FQDESV (reference sequence). The CDR3 nucleotides read TGTGCCAGCAGCCCGTTACTAGCAGGGGGTAGTGAGACCCAGTACTTC. Translating it yields CASSPLLAGGSETQYF.

The genes are TRBV5-5 and TRBJ1-1; TRBD1 matches at 8 bases. CDR3 length: 19 amino acids. Germline loops: CDR1 SGHKS, CDR2 YYEKEE (reference sequence). The ends lost 2 bases at V and 1 base at J; junction bases unmatched: 16. The CDR3 region is CASSLDIRGRFRRNTEAFF. The CDR3 bases are TGTGCCAGCAGCTTAGACATCAGGGGGCGATTTCGTCGGAACACTGAAGCTTTCTTT.

V and J are TRBV7-9 and TRBJ2-2; no clear D gene. V lost 4 bases, J lost 6 bases, and 18 bases lay in between. The germline CDR1 and CDR2 sequences are SEHNR and FQNEAQ (reference sequence). This CDR3 is built from 16 residues. This CDR3 reads CASSSRWRLGPGELFF. CDR3 sequence (DNA): TGTGCCAGCAGCTCCCGCTGGCGGTTGGGCCCCGGGGAGCTGTTTTTT.

The count of this clonotype is one. An end of the junction does not agree with germline; a read error may underlie this. CDR3 loop: CASSRPGLSTDTQF. For the CDR3, the DNA is TGTGCTAGCAGCCGACCGGGACTGAGCACAGATACGCAGTTC. This rearrangement joins TRBV7-7 to TRBJ2-1; a weak D match, TRBD2 (6 bases). Germline V gene sequence: CDR1 SSHAT, CDR2 FNYEAQ (reference sequence). The CDR3 contains 14 residues. The variable domain in full, with the rest retrieved from reference TRBV7-7 and TRBJ2-1, is GAGVSQSPRYKVTKRGQDVTLRCDPISSHATLYWYQQALGQGPEFLTYFNYEAQPDKSGLPSDRFSAERPEGSISTLTIQRTEQRDSAMYRCASSRPGLSTDTQFGPGTRLTVL.

This clonotype showed up just once. The junction shows a germline mismatch at one end, possibly a read error. This chain links TRBV12-3 or TRBV12-4 with TRBJ2-7, with D possibly being TRBD1 or TRBD2 (5 bases each). This CDR3 has 13 amino acids. CDR3 amino acids: CASSLSGQLEQYF. In nucleotides, the CDR3 is TGCGCCAGCAGTTTGAGCGGACAACTCGAGCAGTACTTC.